This entry features one T cell receptor beta chain sequence. Its antigen is unidentified. This specimen belongs to a study of OX40 agonist ivuxolimab in advanced cancers. Study in general: A diagnosis of hepatocellular carcinoma, melanoma, renal cell or head and neck cancer was present in dose-escalation patients.

Study results and limitations: In a subset of nonresponders, normalized T-cell clonal expansion was also low. At 0.1 to 3.0 mg/kg and by week 6, CD4+ and CD8+ T cells in the blood had expanded clonally.

V lost 2 bases to trimming and J lost 0 bases; unmatched junction nucleotides: 10. Germline loops: CDR1 SGHVS, CDR2 FNYEAQ. This CDR3 region has 19 residues. Data came from immunoSEQ multiplex PCR; TCRdb stores just in-frame clones and leaves some out. In the table there are roughly 100,000 clones, around nine tenths of which are singletons. The sample here was CD4+ or CD8+ T cells sorted from blood, taken in a trial of the OX40 agonist ivuxolimab. The V call is TRBV7-6, the J call TRBJ2-1; TRBD2 agrees at 10 bases. The sequence came from an adult with an advanced solid tumor such as melanoma, head and neck, liver or kidney cancer. CDR3 nucleotides: TGTGCCAGCAGCTTATCGGTAGCGGGGGGTTCGTACTCCTACAATGAGCAGTTCTTC. Translated: CASSLSVAGGSYSYNEQFF.